This T cell receptor beta chain was recorded in a study of T cells after yellow fever vaccination. General study findings and limits: The booster response re-showed most primary clones: approximately 95% CD4, approximately 85% CD8.

A universal primer site and UMIs were added as TCR cDNA was made by 5'RACE template switching. TCRdb reanalysed the 5' RACE reads using MiXCR and keeps one entry per CDR3 protein. The sample includes about 96,000 distinct CDR3 sequences, more than 7.5% seen only once; the top ten take approximately 15%. With 5 bases removed from V and 7 bases from J, the gap between germline ends came to 13 bases. The CDR3 has 13 amino acids. Germline CDR1 is MNHNY and CDR2 is SVGAGI (reference sequence). There are a few counts of this clonotype. This specimen consisted of CD8+ T cells not binding an NS4B(214-222) dextramer, sorted from PBMCs, obtained approximately 15 days after the first yellow fever vaccination. V is TRBV6-6 and J is TRBJ2-3; tentative D call: TRBD2 (6 bases). This TCR came from a young man who received the YFV17D yellow fever vaccine. The CDR3 here is CASSPDYEYTQYF. The CDR3 DNA follows: TGTGCCAGCAGTCCGGACTACGAATATACGCAGTATTTT.